Reported below is one TCR beta chain. The sample comes from a study of blood T cell repertoires in COVID-19. Study-wide context: Acute-phase and convalescent COVID-19 samples originated in the United States, Italy and Spain.

This CDR3 comprises 15 residues. Germline loops: CDR1 SGHAT, CDR2 FQNNGV. With 0 bases removed from V and 4 bases from J, the gap between germline ends came to 12 bases. How the authors handled the data: Amplification with reference gene primers provided the estimates of nucleated cell counts. Assay used: immunoSEQ multiplex PCR; TCRdb lists only in-frame clones, some missing. The V and J calls and clone size come from that table; D and trimming were worked out from the DNA. This repertoire shows around 200,000 clones, approximately 86% found once; its top ten account for around 3%. This receptor was obtained from a man aged 40-49 years with active or convalescent COVID-19. Sequences were obtained from peripheral blood. The rearrangement uses TRBV11-2 and TRBJ1-1; D possibly corresponds to TRBD1 (6 bases). The CDR3: CASSLDQIGGTEAFF. In DNA form, the CDR3 reads TGTGCCAGCAGCTTAGATCAGATAGGGGGCACTGAAGCTTTCTTT.